Listed here is a single T cell receptor beta chain. This sample is part of a study of blood T cell repertoires in COVID-19. On the study more broadly: Sites in the United States, Italy and Spain provided acute and convalescent COVID-19 samples. Sample material is recorded as cDNA or gDNA derived from T cells, B-cell-depleted T cells, or PBMCs.

CDR3 length: 13 residues. V gave up 1 base and J gave up 7 bases, with 6 bases separating them. Germline V gene sequence: CDR1 SGHRS, CDR2 YFSETQ. Authors' analysis steps: Using reference gene primer amplification, nucleated cell counts were estimated. Data came from immunoSEQ multiplex PCR; TCRdb stores just in-frame clones and leaves some out. D and trimming were read from the DNA, whereas the V and J calls and clone size are those reported in that table. Of a few hundred thousand clones listed, over 75% were seen once; the top ten hold around 2.5%. Input material: peripheral blood. This TCR was recovered from a woman aged 50 to 60 with acute or convalescent COVID-19. This chain links TRBV5-1 with TRBJ1-6; no definite D call. The CDR3 DNA reads TGCGCCAGCAGCTTGTCGGGGAATTCACCCCTCCACTTT. Encoded protein: CASSLSGNSPLHF.